This note documents a single T cell receptor (beta chain) sequence. This sample is drawn from a study of blood T cell repertoires in COVID-19. Germline CDR1 and CDR2: MDHEN and SYDVKM. The CDR3 consists of 13 residues. Trimming cost V 6 bases and J 6 bases; bases outside gene matches: 6. Sequencing used immunoSEQ multiplex PCR; TCRdb keeps in-frame clones, though not all of them. The sample carries more than 200,000 clones, about 89% recorded once. V usage is TRBV28 and J usage is TRBJ2-7, with 9 bases aligning to TRBD1. The material sequenced was PBMCs or T cells enriched from blood (not recorded which). This receptor was taken from a woman in her 30s who had recovered from COVID-19. The CDR3 region has the DNA TGTGCCAGCAGGAGGGACAGGGCCCTCGAGCAGTACTTC. Amino acid sequence: CASRRDRALEQYF.